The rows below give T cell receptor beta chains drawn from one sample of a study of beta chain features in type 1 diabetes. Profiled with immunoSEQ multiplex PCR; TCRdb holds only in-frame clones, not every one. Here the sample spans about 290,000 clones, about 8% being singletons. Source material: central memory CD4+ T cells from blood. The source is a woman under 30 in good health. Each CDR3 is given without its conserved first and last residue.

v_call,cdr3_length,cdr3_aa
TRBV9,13,ASSVDYLRSTEAF
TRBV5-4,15,ASSLSITSAGPETQY
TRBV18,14,ASSPSSGGITDTQY
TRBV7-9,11,ASSLVGANVLT
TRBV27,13,ASSPQTGLGTEAF
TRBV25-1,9,ASRVAETQY
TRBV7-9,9,ASSRGWGYT
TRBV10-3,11,ATNSQATDTQY
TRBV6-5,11,ASRQGPIYGYT
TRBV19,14,ASSIPLAGVKNEQF
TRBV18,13,ASSTGLVDTDTQY
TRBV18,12,ASSQGTGHYEQY
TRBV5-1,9,ASSLDRVKY
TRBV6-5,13,ASSYSAGSYNEQF
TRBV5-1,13,ASSGTGYTAGELF
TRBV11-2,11,ASSLDLGNIQY
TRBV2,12,ASVGGGAYQGQY
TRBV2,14,ASREKEGTSNQPQH
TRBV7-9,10,ASSFMDSPLH
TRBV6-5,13,ASSYASGGTYEQY
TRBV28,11,ASGTRTTSPLH
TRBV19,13,ASSRFQGANYGYT
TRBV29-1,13,SVSGTGTGGEKLF
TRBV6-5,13,ATSSLNRGGNTIY
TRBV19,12,ATLAGGTYNEQF
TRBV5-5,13,ASSLGTWANQPQH
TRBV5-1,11,ASRLQDTGELF
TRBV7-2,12,ASSLGLTSGEQY
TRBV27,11,ASSFGGRNEQY
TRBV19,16,ASRPYPTPGGSTDTQY
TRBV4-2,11,ASSRPGNETQY
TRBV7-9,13,ASSLGEGSYNEQF
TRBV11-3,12,ASKPDSSYNEQF
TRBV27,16,ASSSHRGRVTVNNEQF
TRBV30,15,AWSVSGQGASPYEQY
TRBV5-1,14,ASSVRQGGPNTEAF
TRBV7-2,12,ASSLSLTNEKLF
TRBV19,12,ASRVPTSYNEQF
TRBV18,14,ASSPTMAGLNQPQH
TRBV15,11,ATSRGNTDTQY
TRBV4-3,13,ASSQSQGVGYGYT
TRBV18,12,ASSLRTGYDGYT
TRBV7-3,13,ASSLTGGWYNEQF
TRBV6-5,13,ASRQLAGEYNEQF
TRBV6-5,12,ASSPGTSQFPQY
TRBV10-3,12,AIRGTVRDTEAF
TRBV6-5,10,ASSSGANVLT
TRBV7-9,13,ASSFDRDRDTEAF
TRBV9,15,ASSVGGWAGQKETQY
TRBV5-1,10,ASSLGMDEAF
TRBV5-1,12,ASSLRGAYNEQF
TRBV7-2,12,ASSFGGESDTQY
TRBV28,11,ASGLAGHNEQF
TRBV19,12,ASSRQRGNTEAF